A selection of T cell receptor beta chains follows, all from one sample in a study of T cells in Graves' hyperthyroidism and ophthalmopathy. A single record per CDR3 protein comes from TCRdb applying MiXCR to the multiplex PCR reads. The sample holds about 300,000 distinct CDR3 sequences, approximately 18% seen once. Sequencing was done on a sample of blood. The receptors originated from a man in his forties or fifties with Graves' ophthalmopathy. The CDR3 runs from the conserved cysteine through the conserved F or W. D genes are given only for firm matches. Size values are once, few and many counts, or a class for expanded clones, and some rows have none.

clone size,V gene,J gene,D gene,CDR3 protein,CDR3 DNA
many,TRBV5-5,TRBJ2-3,-,CASSLGSLDLSTDTQYF,TGTGCCAGCAGCTTGGGTTCGCTGGATCTTAGCACAGATACGCAGTATTTT
few,TRBV19,TRBJ2-7,-,CASSIRGKSYEQYF,TGTGCCAGTAGTATTCGCGGGAAATCCTACGAGCAGTACTTC
-,TRBV5-1,TRBJ2-7,-,CASSLGAQYEQYF,TGCGCCAGCAGCTTGGGAGCGCAATACGAGCAGTACTTC
few,TRBV29-1,TRBJ2-3,-,CSVDRGVESSDTQYF,TGCAGCGTTGATAGAGGAGTAGAGTCATCAGATACGCAGTATTTT
many,TRBV7-3,TRBJ2-3,TRBD2,CASSLIGGQREGGTDTQYF,TGTGCCAGCAGCTTAATAGGGGGCCAGCGGGAGGGGGGCACAGATACGCAGTATTTT
-,TRBV2,TRBJ2-3,-,CASLGSLTPDTQYF,TGTGCCAGCTTGGGGTCCCTGACCCCGGATACGCAGTATTTT
few,TRBV6-5,TRBJ2-3,-,CASSYRGLPNPTDTQYF,TGTGCCAGCAGTTACCGCGGACTACCGAACCCCACAGATACGCAGTATTTT
many,TRBV7-2,TRBJ1-1,-,CASSLLTANTEAFF,TGTGCCAGCAGCTTACTCACTGCGAACACTGAAGCTTTCTTT
-,TRBV19,TRBJ2-5,-,CASSRSAGYRGETQYF,TGTGCCAGTTCCCGTTCAGCGGGTTACAGGGGAGAGACCCAGTACTTC
few,TRBV5-5,TRBJ2-1,-,CASSLVQVSNEQFF,TGTGCCAGCAGCTTGGTTCAAGTTTCCAATGAGCAGTTCTTC
many,TRBV6-1,TRBJ2-1,-,CASSPQGLYGDEQFF,TGTGCCAGCAGTCCCCAGGGTCTCTATGGGGATGAGCAGTTCTTC
-,TRBV13,TRBJ1-3,TRBD1,CASTADRGLKGNTIYF,TGTGCCAGCACCGCGGACAGGGGGCTTAAAGGAAACACCATATATTTT
many,TRBV30,TRBJ1-1,-,CATAWGAKDTEAFF,TGTGCCACCGCGTGGGGGGCGAAGGATACTGAAGCTTTCTTT
many,TRBV3-1,TRBJ2-7,-,CASSQGPRAGYEQYF,TGTGCCAGCAGCCAAGGACCGCGGGCGGGATACGAGCAGTACTTC
many,TRBV2,TRBJ2-3,-,CASIKEVTDTQYF,TGTGCCAGCATTAAGGAGGTGACAGATACGCAGTATTTT
many,TRBV11-2,TRBJ2-7,TRBD2,CASSLRMLAGDENEQYF,TGTGCCAGCAGTCTCCGGATGCTAGCGGGAGATGAAAACGAGCAGTACTTC
-,TRBV28,TRBJ2-3,TRBD2,CASTRKAGGTDTQYF,TGTGCCAGCACCCGTAAAGCGGGAGGCACAGATACGCAGTATTTT
few,TRBV27,TRBJ2-2,TRBD1,CASRPPGGLNTGELFF,TGTGCCAGCAGACCCCCAGGGGGCCTGAACACCGGGGAGCTGTTTTTT
-,TRBV20-1,TRBJ1-4,-,CSARPGGASEKLFF,TGCAGTGCTAGGCCGGGGGGGGCGAGTGAAAAACTGTTTTTT
few,TRBV24-1,TRBJ1-1,TRBD1,CATSDGTGPATEAFF,TGTGCCACCAGTGATGGGACAGGGCCGGCCACTGAAGCTTTCTTT
many,TRBV7-3,TRBJ2-1,TRBD2,CASSHRGLPGDEQFF,TGTGCCAGCAGCCATCGGGGACTACCGGGGGATGAGCAGTTCTTC
-,TRBV6-2/TRBV6-3,TRBJ1-1,-,CASSARGGNTEALF,TGTGCCAGCAGTGCTAGGGGGGGGAACACTGAAGCTCTCTTT
few,TRBV24-1,TRBJ2-2,TRBD2,CATSVAGLAGNTGELFF,TGTGCCACCAGCGTGGCCGGACTAGCGGGGAACACCGGGGAGCTGTTTTTT
-,TRBV5-1,TRBJ1-2,-,CASSFLEGDYGYTF,TGCGCCAGCAGCTTTTTGGAAGGGGACTATGGCTACACCTTC